This T cell receptor (beta chain) was captured in a study of blood T cell repertoires in COVID-19. On the study more broadly: There were acute and convalescent COVID-19 samples, and they came from the United States, Italy and Spain. PBMCs, B-cell-depleted T cells, or T cells provided the cDNA or gDNA that made up the material.

Original handling: Estimation of nucleated cell counts relied on the amplification of reference gene primers. Sequenced by immunoSEQ multiplex PCR; TCRdb stores in-frame clones only, minus some. The V and J calls and clone size come from that table; D and trimming were worked out from the DNA. In the table there are roughly 57,000 clones, 73% of which are singletons. After removal of 2 bases from V and 0 bases from J, the junction contained 1 base not matched to a gene. Germline CDR1 is ENHRY and CDR2 is SYGVKD. The CDR3 spans 15 residues. The genes are TRBV10-3 and TRBJ1-2; 9 bases match TRBD1. The source material was peripheral blood. This receptor was identified in a woman in her 70s with acute or convalescent COVID-19. CDR3 sequence reads: CAISENRGPNYGYTF. In nucleotides, the CDR3 is TGTGCCATCAGTGAGAACAGGGGGCCTAACTATGGCTACACCTTC.